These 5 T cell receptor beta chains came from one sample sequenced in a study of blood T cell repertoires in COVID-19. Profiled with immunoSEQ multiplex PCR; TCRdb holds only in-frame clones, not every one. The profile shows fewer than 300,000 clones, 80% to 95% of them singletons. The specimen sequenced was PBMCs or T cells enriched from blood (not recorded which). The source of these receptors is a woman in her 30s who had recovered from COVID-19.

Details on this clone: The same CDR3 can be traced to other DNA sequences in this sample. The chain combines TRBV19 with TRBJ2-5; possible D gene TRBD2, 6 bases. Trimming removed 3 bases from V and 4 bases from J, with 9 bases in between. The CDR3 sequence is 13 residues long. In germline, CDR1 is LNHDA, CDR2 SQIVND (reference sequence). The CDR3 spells CASSISGGETQYF. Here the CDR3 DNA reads TGTGCCAGTAGTATTTCCGGGGGAGAGACCCAGTACTTC.

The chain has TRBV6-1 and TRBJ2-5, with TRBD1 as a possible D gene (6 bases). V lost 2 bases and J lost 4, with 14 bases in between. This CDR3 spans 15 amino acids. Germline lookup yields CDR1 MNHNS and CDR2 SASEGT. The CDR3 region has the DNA TGTGCCAGCAGTGAATATAAACAGGGTGGAGAGACCCAGTACTTC. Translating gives CASSEYKQGGETQYF.

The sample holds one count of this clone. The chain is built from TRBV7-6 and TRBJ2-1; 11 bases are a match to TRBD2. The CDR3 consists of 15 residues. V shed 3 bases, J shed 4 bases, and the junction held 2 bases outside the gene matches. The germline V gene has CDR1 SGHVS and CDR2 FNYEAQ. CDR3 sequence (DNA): TGTGCCAGCAGCTTGGCTAGCGGGAGGTACAATGAGCAGTTCTTC. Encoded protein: CASSLASGRYNEQFF.

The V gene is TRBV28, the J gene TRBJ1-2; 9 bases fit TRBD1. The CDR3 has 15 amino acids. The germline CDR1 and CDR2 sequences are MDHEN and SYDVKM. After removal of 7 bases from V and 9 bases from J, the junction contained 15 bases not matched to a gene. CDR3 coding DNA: TGTGCCAGCACATCCGGGACAGGGTTGCAGATCCGCTACACCTTC. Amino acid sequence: CASTSGTGLQIRYTF.

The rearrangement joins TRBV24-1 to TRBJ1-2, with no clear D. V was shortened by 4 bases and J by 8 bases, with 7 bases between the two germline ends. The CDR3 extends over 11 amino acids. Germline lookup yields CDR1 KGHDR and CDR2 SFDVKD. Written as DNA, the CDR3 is TGTGCCACCAGTGACCCTCTGGGCTACACCTTC. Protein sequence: CATSDPLGYTF.